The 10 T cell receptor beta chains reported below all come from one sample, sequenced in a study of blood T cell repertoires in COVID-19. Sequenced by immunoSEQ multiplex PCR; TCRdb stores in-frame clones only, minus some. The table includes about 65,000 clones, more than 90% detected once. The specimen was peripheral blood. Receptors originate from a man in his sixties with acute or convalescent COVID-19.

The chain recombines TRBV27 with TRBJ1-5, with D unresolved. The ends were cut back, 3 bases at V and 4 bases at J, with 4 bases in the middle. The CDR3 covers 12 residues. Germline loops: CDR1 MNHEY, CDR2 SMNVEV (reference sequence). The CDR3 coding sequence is TGTGCCAGCAGTTTCAGGAATCAGCCCCAGCATTTT. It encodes CASSFRNQPQHF.

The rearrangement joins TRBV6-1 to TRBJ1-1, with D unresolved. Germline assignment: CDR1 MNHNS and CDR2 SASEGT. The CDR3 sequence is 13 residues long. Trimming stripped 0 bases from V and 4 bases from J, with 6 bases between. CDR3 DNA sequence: TGTGCCAGCAGTGAAGCACGCGGCACTGAAGCTTTCTTT. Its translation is CASSEARGTEAFF.

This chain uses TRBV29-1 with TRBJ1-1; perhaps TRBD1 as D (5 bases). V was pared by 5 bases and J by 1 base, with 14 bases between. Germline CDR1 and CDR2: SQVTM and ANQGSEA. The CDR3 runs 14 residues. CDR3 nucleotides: TGCAGCGTTTGGGGGGAACAGGAGAACACTGAAGCTTTCTTT. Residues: CSVWGEQENTEAFF.

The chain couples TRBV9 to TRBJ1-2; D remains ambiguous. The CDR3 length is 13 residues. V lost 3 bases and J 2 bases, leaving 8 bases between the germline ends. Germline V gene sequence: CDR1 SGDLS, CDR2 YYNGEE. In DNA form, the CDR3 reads TGTGCCAGCAGCGGGAGGTCGAACTATGGCTACACCTTC. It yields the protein CASSGRSNYGYTF.

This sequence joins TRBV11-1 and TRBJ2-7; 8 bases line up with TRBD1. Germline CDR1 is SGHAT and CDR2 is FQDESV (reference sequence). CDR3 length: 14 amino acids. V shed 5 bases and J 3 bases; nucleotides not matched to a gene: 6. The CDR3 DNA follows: TGTGCCAGCAGCAACAGGACAGGGAGCTACGAGCAGTACTTC. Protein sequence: CASSNRTGSYEQYF.

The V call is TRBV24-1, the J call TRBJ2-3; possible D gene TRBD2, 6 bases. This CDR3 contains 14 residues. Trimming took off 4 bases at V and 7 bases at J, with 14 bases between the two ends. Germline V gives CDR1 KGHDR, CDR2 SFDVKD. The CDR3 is CATSENFRGNTQYF. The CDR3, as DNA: TGTGCCACCAGTGAAAACTTCCGGGGGAATACGCAGTATTTT.

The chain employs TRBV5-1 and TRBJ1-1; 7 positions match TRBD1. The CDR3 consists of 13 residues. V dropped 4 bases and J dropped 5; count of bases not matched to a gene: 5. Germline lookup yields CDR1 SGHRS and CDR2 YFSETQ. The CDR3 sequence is CASSVGTATEAFF. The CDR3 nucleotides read TGCGCCAGCAGCGTCGGGACAGCGACTGAAGCTTTCTTT.

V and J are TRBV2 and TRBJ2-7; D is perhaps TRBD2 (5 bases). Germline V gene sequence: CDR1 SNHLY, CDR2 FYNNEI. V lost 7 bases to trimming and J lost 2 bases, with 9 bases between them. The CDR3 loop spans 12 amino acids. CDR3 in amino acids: CASKRETYEQYF. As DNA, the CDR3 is TGTGCCAGCAAAAGGGAGACCTACGAGCAGTACTTC.

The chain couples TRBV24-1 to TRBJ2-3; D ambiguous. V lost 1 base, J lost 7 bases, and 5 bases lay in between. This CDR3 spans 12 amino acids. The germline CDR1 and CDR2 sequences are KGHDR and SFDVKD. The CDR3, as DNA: TGTGCCACCAGTGATTTCAGGCATACGCAGTATTTT. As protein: CATSDFRHTQYF.

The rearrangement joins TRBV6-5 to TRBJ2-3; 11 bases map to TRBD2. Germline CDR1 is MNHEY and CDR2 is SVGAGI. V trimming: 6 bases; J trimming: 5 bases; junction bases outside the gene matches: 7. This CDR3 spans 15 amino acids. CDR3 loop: CASRLAGAPGDTQYF. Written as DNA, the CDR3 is TGTGCCAGCAGACTAGCGGGGGCGCCTGGAGATACGCAGTATTTT.